Below, 9 T cell receptor beta chains from the same sample are listed, as sequenced in a study of cytomegalovirus exposure and HLA in healthy donors. Assay used: immunoSEQ multiplex PCR; TCRdb lists only in-frame clones, some missing. The data show over 150,000 clones, roughly 89% seen once. Sequenced input: PBMCs. These receptors were collected from a woman younger than 30 in good health and CMV-seropositive.

This sequence joins TRBV15 and TRBJ2-7; D unresolved. Trimming removed 0 bases at V and 2 bases at J, with 8 bases between. Germline lookup yields CDR1 LNHNV and CDR2 YYDKDF (reference sequence). The CDR3 covers 14 residues. CDR3 residues: CATSREMSAYEQYF. CDR3 nucleotides: TGTGCCACCAGCAGAGAGATGTCGGCCTACGAGCAGTACTTC.

The chain joins TRBV5-1 to TRBJ2-5, with 8 bases matching TRBD1. CDR3 length: 14 amino acids. J was trimmed by 5 bases and V by 1 base; bases with no gene match: 4. Germline V gives CDR1 SGHRS, CDR2 YFSETQ. DNA for the CDR3: TGCGCCAGCAGCTTGAGCAGGGGGCTGGAGACCCAGTACTTC. Amino acid sequence: CASSLSRGLETQYF.

This chain uses TRBV5-4 with TRBJ1-2; D may be TRBD1 (6 bases). Germline V gene data show CDR1 as SGHNT and CDR2 as YYREEE (reference sequence). Between the trimmed V and J ends, which lost 8 bases and 1 base, there was a span of 18 bases. This CDR3 comprises 15 residues. In nucleotides, the CDR3 is TGTGCCAGTCGGACAGCCAAAGGGGATAACTATGGCTACACCTTC. Protein: CASRTAKGDNYGYTF.

The chain employs TRBV23-1 and TRBJ2-7, with a weak D call TRBD1 (7 bases). TRBV23-1 is noted as an ORF with a role that remains uncertain. The V end lost 10 bases, the J end lost 0 bases, and 16 bases lay between the germline ends. CDR3 size: 14 residues. CDR3 region: CATGGGADSYEQYF. In DNA, the CDR3 is TGCGCCACTGGAGGGGGCGCAGACTCCTACGAGCAGTACTTC.

The chain combines TRBV4-1 with TRBJ1-1, with D unresolved. The CDR3 sequence is 15 residues long. V dropped 1 base and J dropped 6 bases, with 15 bases sitting between them. CDR1 MGHRA and CDR2 YSYEKL come from the germline V gene. The CDR3 protein is CASSQGASFFSEAFF. Here the CDR3 DNA reads TGCGCCAGCAGCCAAGGGGCCAGTTTCTTTTCTGAAGCTTTCTTT.

This chain links TRBV2 with TRBJ2-5, with 10 nucleotides matching TRBD2. The CDR3 extends over 15 amino acids. Losses at the gene ends were 7 bases for V and 1 base for J; bases not matched to a gene: 6. CDR1 is SNHLY and CDR2 is FYNNEI in the germline V gene. The DNA of the CDR3 is TGTGCCAGCAAACGAACTAGCGGGACCCAAGAGACCCAGTACTTC. Protein: CASKRTSGTQETQYF. Complete variable domain (other parts from reference TRBV2 and TRBJ2-5): EPEVTQTPSHQVTQMGQEVILRCVPISNHLYFYWYRQILGQKVEFLVSFYNNEISEKSEIFDDQFSVERPDGSNFTLKIRSTKLEDSAMYFCASKRTSGTQETQYFGPGTRLLVL.

The chain couples TRBV12-5 to TRBJ2-1; 13 bases map to TRBD2. The V gene's germline CDR1 is LGHNT and CDR2 FRNRAP. CDR3 length: 15 amino acids. The trim removed 5 bases at V and 7 bases at J, leaving 5 bases unmatched. CDR3 in amino acids: CASGLLTSGGNEQFF. CDR3 nucleotides: TGTGCTAGTGGTCTACTGACTAGCGGGGGGAATGAGCAGTTCTTC.

The rearrangement joins TRBV27 to TRBJ2-3; perhaps TRBD1 as D (6 bases). The CDR3 loop spans 14 amino acids. V shed 5 bases and J shed 1 base, with 10 bases lying between them. Germline V gene sequence: CDR1 MNHEY, CDR2 SMNVEV (reference sequence). CDR3 sequence (DNA): TGTGCCAGCAGTACCAGGGGCCGCACAGATACGCAGTATTTT. The encoded protein is CASSTRGRTDTQYF.

V gene TRBV13 combines with J gene TRBJ2-7; D is unresolved. Germline V CDR1 and CDR2: PRHDT, FYEKMQ (reference sequence). The length of the CDR3 is 12 residues. The V and J ends lost 5 bases and 7 bases respectively, with 12 bases between them. CDR3 nucleotide sequence: TGTGCCAGCAGCCCGCGCCCAGGAGAGCAGTACTTC. This translates into CASSPRPGEQYF.